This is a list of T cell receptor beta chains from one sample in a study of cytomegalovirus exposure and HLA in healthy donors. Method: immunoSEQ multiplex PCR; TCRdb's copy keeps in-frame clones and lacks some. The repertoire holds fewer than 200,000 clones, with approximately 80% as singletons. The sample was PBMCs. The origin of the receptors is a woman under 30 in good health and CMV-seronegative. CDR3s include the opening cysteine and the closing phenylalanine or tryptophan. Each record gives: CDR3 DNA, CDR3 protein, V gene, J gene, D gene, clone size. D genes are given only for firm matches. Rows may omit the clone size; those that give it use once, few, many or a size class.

cdr3_nt: TGTGCCAGCAGTTTGGCAGGGGAATCTTCTATATATGGCTACACCTTC
cdr3_aa: CASSLAGESSIYGYTF
v_call: TRBV28
j_call: TRBJ1-2
d_call: NA
clone_size: NA

cdr3_nt: TGTGCTAGTGGTTTGTTTACCCAGTTTCGGACTGGCGGGACCGGGGAGCTGTTTTTT
cdr3_aa: CASGLFTQFRTGGTGELFF
v_call: TRBV12-5
j_call: TRBJ2-2
d_call: NA
clone_size: NA

cdr3_nt: TGTGCCAGCAGCTTACTCGGGACTAGCGGGAGAGAGACCCAGTACTTC
cdr3_aa: CASSLLGTSGRETQYF
v_call: TRBV7-6
j_call: TRBJ2-5
d_call: TRBD2
clone_size: few

cdr3_nt: TGTGCCAGCTCACCACTAGTTCCAGGAAGGTACACTGAAGCTTTCTTT
cdr3_aa: CASSPLVPGRYTEAFF
v_call: TRBV18
j_call: TRBJ1-1
d_call: NA
clone_size: once

cdr3_nt: TGTGCCAGCAGATCTACGACAGGGGCAGCTGGAAACACCATATATTTT
cdr3_aa: CASRSTTGAAGNTIYF
v_call: TRBV28
j_call: TRBJ1-3
d_call: TRBD1
clone_size: NA

cdr3_nt: TGTGCCAGCAGCTGGAGCGGGAGACAGGATGAGCAGTTCTTC
cdr3_aa: CASSWSGRQDEQFF
v_call: TRBV7-9
j_call: TRBJ2-1
d_call: TRBD2
clone_size: NA

cdr3_nt: TGCGCCAGCAGCTTAAAACCAGCGGGGAGCTCCTACAATGAGCAGTTCTTC
cdr3_aa: CASSLKPAGSSYNEQFF
v_call: TRBV5-1
j_call: TRBJ2-1
d_call: TRBD2
clone_size: NA

cdr3_nt: TGTGCCAGCAGAGAACTAGCGGCCCTCGGCAATGAGCAGTTCTTC
cdr3_aa: CASRELAALGNEQFF
v_call: TRBV6-5
j_call: TRBJ2-1
d_call: TRBD2
clone_size: NA

cdr3_nt: TGTGCCAGCAGCTTAGAATTTCGGACAGACCATGGCTACACCTTC
cdr3_aa: CASSLEFRTDHGYTF
v_call: TRBV7-6
j_call: TRBJ1-2
d_call: NA
clone_size: few

cdr3_nt: TGTGCCAGCAGCCAATCCCTAGCGGACGGCTACGAGCAGTACTTC
cdr3_aa: CASSQSLADGYEQYF
v_call: TRBV16
j_call: TRBJ2-7
d_call: TRBD2
clone_size: NA

cdr3_nt: TGTGCCAGCAGTTACTCGGCGGGGGGTGAAAAACTGTTTTTT
cdr3_aa: CASSYSAGGEKLFF
v_call: TRBV6-6
j_call: TRBJ1-4
d_call: NA
clone_size: NA

cdr3_nt: TGTGCCAGCATTACAGGGATTACTGAAGCTTTCTTT
cdr3_aa: CASITGITEAFF
v_call: TRBV28
j_call: TRBJ1-1
d_call: NA
clone_size: NA

cdr3_nt: TGTGCCAGTAGTATAGGACAGGAGACCCCGGATACGCAGTATTTT
cdr3_aa: CASSIGQETPDTQYF
v_call: TRBV19
j_call: TRBJ2-3
d_call: NA
clone_size: NA

cdr3_nt: TGTGCCAGCAGCAAACTGGGAGGACCCCAGCATTTT
cdr3_aa: CASSKLGGPQHF
v_call: TRBV21-1
j_call: TRBJ1-5
d_call: NA
clone_size: NA

cdr3_nt: TGTGCCAGTAGTGACGGACTAGCGGGAGACACCTACGAGCAGTACTTC
cdr3_aa: CASSDGLAGDTYEQYF
v_call: TRBV19
j_call: TRBJ2-7
d_call: TRBD2
clone_size: NA

cdr3_nt: TGTGCCAGCAGCGAAGGGACAGGAATGAACACTGAAGCTTTCTTT
cdr3_aa: CASSEGTGMNTEAFF
v_call: TRBV9
j_call: TRBJ1-1
d_call: TRBD1
clone_size: NA

cdr3_nt: TGTGCCAGCAGCCGGACTAGCGGCGATTACAATGAGCAGTTCTTC
cdr3_aa: CASSRTSGDYNEQFF
v_call: TRBV28
j_call: TRBJ2-1
d_call: TRBD2
clone_size: NA

cdr3_nt: TGTGCCAGCAGTCGGACAGGGGCCTACGAGCAGTACTTC
cdr3_aa: CASSRTGAYEQYF
v_call: TRBV2
j_call: TRBJ2-7
d_call: TRBD1
clone_size: NA

cdr3_nt: TGTGCCAGCAGCTTAGGGAGCGGGAGTATCTACGAGCAGTACTTC
cdr3_aa: CASSLGSGSIYEQYF
v_call: TRBV7-2
j_call: TRBJ2-7
d_call: TRBD2
clone_size: few

cdr3_nt: TGTGCCAGCAGTGAGGTCTCGTTGGGGGGGCAGTACTTC
cdr3_aa: CASSEVSLGGQYF
v_call: TRBV6-1
j_call: TRBJ2-7
d_call: NA
clone_size: NA

cdr3_nt: TGCACCAGCAGCCAAGAGGGCCCTGTGTGGGTCAGCTCCTACAATGAGCAGTTCTTC
cdr3_aa: CTSSQEGPVWVSSYNEQFF
v_call: TRBV1
j_call: TRBJ2-1
d_call: NA
clone_size: NA

cdr3_nt: TGCGCCAGCAGCCAAGACGGGATAGCGGGGCTCAAAAACATTCAGTACTTC
cdr3_aa: CASSQDGIAGLKNIQYF
v_call: TRBV4-1
j_call: TRBJ2-4
d_call: TRBD2
clone_size: once

cdr3_nt: TGTGCCAGCAGTTTATTTCGAGGGGGCAATGAGCAGTTCTTC
cdr3_aa: CASSLFRGGNEQFF
v_call: TRBV27
j_call: TRBJ2-1
d_call: NA
clone_size: once

cdr3_nt: TGCGCCAGCAGCCAAGTTCGACTAGCGGGAGAAATAGATACGCAGTATTTT
cdr3_aa: CASSQVRLAGEIDTQYF
v_call: TRBV4-1
j_call: TRBJ2-3
d_call: TRBD2
clone_size: NA

cdr3_nt: TGCGCCAGCTATCAGCGGGAGGACCACGAGCAGTACTTC
cdr3_aa: CASYQREDHEQYF
v_call: TRBV23-1
j_call: TRBJ2-7
d_call: TRBD2
clone_size: NA

cdr3_nt: TGTGCCAGCAGCTTAGGGGACAGGGGTTACAATGAGCAGTTCTTC
cdr3_aa: CASSLGDRGYNEQFF
v_call: TRBV7-9
j_call: TRBJ2-1
d_call: TRBD1
clone_size: NA

cdr3_nt: TGTGCCAGCAGCTTAGATAGAGGGAATGGGCCCTACGAGCAGTACTTC
cdr3_aa: CASSLDRGNGPYEQYF
v_call: TRBV7-9
j_call: TRBJ2-7
d_call: NA
clone_size: NA

cdr3_nt: TGTGCCAGCAGCCGTGAAAGCGGATACACCGGGGAGCTGTTTTTT
cdr3_aa: CASSRESGYTGELFF
v_call: TRBV7-9
j_call: TRBJ2-2
d_call: NA
clone_size: NA

cdr3_nt: TGTGCCAGCAGTTCGCCTCTAGCACAAGAGACCCAGTACTTC
cdr3_aa: CASSSPLAQETQYF
v_call: TRBV28
j_call: TRBJ2-5
d_call: NA
clone_size: once

cdr3_nt: TGTGCCAGTAGTACCGGACAGGGAAATCAGCCCCAGCATTTT
cdr3_aa: CASSTGQGNQPQHF
v_call: TRBV19
j_call: TRBJ1-5
d_call: TRBD1
clone_size: NA

cdr3_nt: TGTGCCAGCTCACCTCTTACAGGGGGCGATTACAATGAGCAGTTCTTC
cdr3_aa: CASSPLTGGDYNEQFF
v_call: TRBV18
j_call: TRBJ2-1
d_call: TRBD1
clone_size: NA

cdr3_nt: TGTGCCAGCAGCGGACTGGAACTAGGGAAGCTTACGCAGTATTTT
cdr3_aa: CASSGLELGKLTQYF
v_call: TRBV6-1
j_call: TRBJ2-3
d_call: NA
clone_size: NA

cdr3_nt: TGTGCCTGGAGTGTTGTTTTGGGAGAGAGGAACACTGAAGCTTTCTTT
cdr3_aa: CAWSVVLGERNTEAFF
v_call: TRBV30
j_call: TRBJ1-1
d_call: NA
clone_size: NA

cdr3_nt: TGTGCTAGTGGTTCGGGGACAGGTCTCTACGAGCAGTACTTC
cdr3_aa: CASGSGTGLYEQYF
v_call: TRBV12-5
j_call: TRBJ2-7
d_call: TRBD1
clone_size: NA

cdr3_nt: TGTGCCAGCAGTCCTCGAGGTGGAGGGTGGAACAAGCAGTACTTC
cdr3_aa: CASSPRGGGWNKQYF
v_call: TRBV6-5
j_call: TRBJ2-7
d_call: NA
clone_size: NA

cdr3_nt: TGTGCCAGCAGACCGAGCACAGCGGGAGTCTCCTCCTTC
cdr3_aa: CASRPSTAGVSSF
v_call: TRBV5-4
j_call: TRBJ2-7
d_call: TRBD2
clone_size: NA

cdr3_nt: TGTGCCAGCAGCGGGCTGCGCGGGAGGGCAGATACGCAGTATTTT
cdr3_aa: CASSGLRGRADTQYF
v_call: TRBV5-4
j_call: TRBJ2-3
d_call: TRBD2
clone_size: NA

cdr3_nt: TGTGCCAGTACCCCAGGTTACGGTGGACTCATCAATGAGCAGTTCTTC
cdr3_aa: CASTPGYGGLINEQFF
v_call: TRBV19
j_call: TRBJ2-1
d_call: NA
clone_size: NA

cdr3_nt: TGTGCCAGCAGCCTATCGGCTATACTAGCGGTGAACACCGGGGAGCTGTTTTTT
cdr3_aa: CASSLSAILAVNTGELFF
v_call: TRBV7-9
j_call: TRBJ2-2
d_call: TRBD2
clone_size: NA

cdr3_nt: TGTGCCAGCAGTTACTCGATAGCAGAAGGTTACGAGCAGTACTTC
cdr3_aa: CASSYSIAEGYEQYF
v_call: TRBV6-5
j_call: TRBJ2-7
d_call: NA
clone_size: NA

cdr3_nt: TGTGCCAGCAGTAGCTTGTTAATGGAAACCCAGTACTTC
cdr3_aa: CASSSLLMETQYF
v_call: TRBV5-4
j_call: TRBJ2-5
d_call: NA
clone_size: NA

cdr3_nt: TGTGCCAGCAGGCGAACAGGGGAGCTGAACACCGGGGAGCTGTTTTTT
cdr3_aa: CASRRTGELNTGELFF
v_call: TRBV6-6
j_call: TRBJ2-2
d_call: TRBD1
clone_size: once

cdr3_nt: TGTGCCAGCAGGAGGGGGGACAGTAACTATGGCTACACCTTC
cdr3_aa: CASRRGDSNYGYTF
v_call: TRBV2
j_call: TRBJ1-2
d_call: TRBD1
clone_size: NA

cdr3_nt: TGTGCCAGTAGTATAGAGGGCATCTCTGGGGCCAACGTCCTGACTTTC
cdr3_aa: CASSIEGISGANVLTF
v_call: TRBV19
j_call: TRBJ2-6
d_call: NA
clone_size: NA

cdr3_nt: TGTGCCAGCTCCCCAGGCCCCGCGAACAATCAGCCCCAGCATTTT
cdr3_aa: CASSPGPANNQPQHF
v_call: TRBV5-4
j_call: TRBJ1-5
d_call: NA
clone_size: NA

cdr3_nt: TGTGCCAGCAGTGAGTTAAGCCCCGGCGGCAATGAGCAGTTCTTC
cdr3_aa: CASSELSPGGNEQFF
v_call: TRBV6-4
j_call: TRBJ2-1
d_call: NA
clone_size: NA

cdr3_nt: TGTGCCAGCAGTTATGGGCGTTACAATGAGCAGTTCTTC
cdr3_aa: CASSYGRYNEQFF
v_call: TRBV6-5
j_call: TRBJ2-1
d_call: NA
clone_size: NA

cdr3_nt: TGTGCCACCAGCAGACTCCTGAACACTGAAGCTTTCTTT
cdr3_aa: CATSRLLNTEAFF
v_call: TRBV19
j_call: TRBJ1-1
d_call: NA
clone_size: NA

cdr3_nt: TGTGCCAGCAGTTCACCAGGGAACACTGAAGCTTTCTTT
cdr3_aa: CASSSPGNTEAFF
v_call: TRBV28
j_call: TRBJ1-1
d_call: NA
clone_size: NA

cdr3_nt: TGTGCCAGCAGTTTAGTCCCAGAATCGGAGACCCAGTACTTC
cdr3_aa: CASSLVPESETQYF
v_call: TRBV28
j_call: TRBJ2-5
d_call: NA
clone_size: once

cdr3_nt: TGTGCCAGCAGCCAAGATGAGACTGTCTACAATGAGCAGTTCTTC
cdr3_aa: CASSQDETVYNEQFF
v_call: TRBV4-2
j_call: TRBJ2-1
d_call: NA
clone_size: few

cdr3_nt: TGTGCCAGTAGTAATCCATACAGGGGGCGCCGGGAGCTGTTTTTT
cdr3_aa: CASSNPYRGRRELFF
v_call: TRBV19
j_call: TRBJ2-2
d_call: TRBD1
clone_size: few

cdr3_nt: TGTGCCACACAACAGGGGGCAGGCGGGGAGCTGTTTTTT
cdr3_aa: CATQQGAGGELFF
v_call: TRBV2
j_call: TRBJ2-2
d_call: TRBD1
clone_size: NA

cdr3_nt: TGTGCCAGCAGCTCCGGACAGGGGGCCACCTACGAGCAGTACTTC
cdr3_aa: CASSSGQGATYEQYF
v_call: TRBV7-9
j_call: TRBJ2-7
d_call: TRBD1
clone_size: NA